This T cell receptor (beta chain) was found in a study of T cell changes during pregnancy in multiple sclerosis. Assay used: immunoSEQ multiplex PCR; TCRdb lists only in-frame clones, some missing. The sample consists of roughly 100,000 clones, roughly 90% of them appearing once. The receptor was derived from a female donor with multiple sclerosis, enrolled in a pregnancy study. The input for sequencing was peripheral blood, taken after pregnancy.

CDR3 sequence: CASSLAGGDYEQYF. CDR3 DNA sequence: TGTGCCAGCAGTCTAGCGGGAGGCGACTACGAGCAGTACTTC. The chain is built from TRBV6-1 and TRBJ2-7; 11 bases map to TRBD2. This CDR3 region has 14 residues. Looked up from germline, CDR1 is MNHNS and CDR2 is SASEGT. V shed 5 bases, J shed 3 bases, and the junction held 3 bases outside the gene matches.